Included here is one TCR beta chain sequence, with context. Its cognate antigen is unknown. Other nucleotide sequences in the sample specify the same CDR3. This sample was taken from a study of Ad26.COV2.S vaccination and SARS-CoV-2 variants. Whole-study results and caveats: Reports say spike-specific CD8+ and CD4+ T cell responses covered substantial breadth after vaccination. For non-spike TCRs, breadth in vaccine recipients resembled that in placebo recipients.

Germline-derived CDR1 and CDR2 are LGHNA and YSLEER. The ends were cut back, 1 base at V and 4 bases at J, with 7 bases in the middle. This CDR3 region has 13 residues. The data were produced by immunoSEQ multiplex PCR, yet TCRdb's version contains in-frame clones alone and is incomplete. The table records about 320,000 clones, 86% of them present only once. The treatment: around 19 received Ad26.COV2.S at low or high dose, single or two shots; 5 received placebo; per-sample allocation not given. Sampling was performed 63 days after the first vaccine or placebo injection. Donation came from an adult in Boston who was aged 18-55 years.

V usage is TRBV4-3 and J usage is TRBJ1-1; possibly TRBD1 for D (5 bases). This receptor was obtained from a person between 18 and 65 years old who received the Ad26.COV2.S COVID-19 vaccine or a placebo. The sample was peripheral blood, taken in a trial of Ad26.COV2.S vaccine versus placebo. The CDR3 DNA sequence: TGCGCCAGCAGCCAAGGAAGGGGCACTGAAGCTTTCTTT. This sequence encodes CASSQGRGTEAFF.